This T cell receptor (beta chain) came from a study of neoadjuvant nivolumab and ipilimumab in lung cancer. Study results and limitations: From pretherapy to surgery, tumor richness and clonality rose with dual therapy.

V trimming: 4 bases; J trimming: 9 bases; junction bases outside the gene matches: 8. Germline CDR1 reads SGHNT; CDR2 reads YYREEE (reference sequence). This CDR3 region has 15 residues. The table came from immunoSEQ multiplex PCR; TCRdb's copy has only in-frame clones and leaves some out. The data hold around 5,000 clones, with more than 60% observed a single time. In regard to this clone: Its specificity is unknown.

This receptor was identified in an adult with non-small cell lung cancer. The gene calls are TRBV5-4 and TRBJ2-1, with 12 nucleotides matching TRBD2. The sequences come from tumor tissue, collected after neoadjuvant nivolumab, alone or with ipilimumab, at or shortly before surgery. The DNA of the CDR3 is TGTGCCAGCAGCCCCCCTAGCGGGGGGGCCGGTGAGCAGTTCTTC. Protein product: CASSPPSGGAGEQFF.